What follows describes a single TCR beta chain. Its specificity is not known. The data stem from a study of cytomegalovirus exposure and HLA in healthy donors. Findings of the study overall: In a later analysis, TCR beta V- and J-gene trimming showed a link to a missense DCLRE1C variant.

Both 60 Vbeta primers and 13 Jbeta primers went into the PCR. The table came from immunoSEQ multiplex PCR; TCRdb's copy has only in-frame clones and leaves some out. The top ten clones hold about 0.3% of a sample with a few hundred thousand clones, under 90% of them seen once. Per the germline V gene, CDR1 is KGHSH and CDR2 is LQKENI. J gave up 4 bases and V 3 bases, and 5 bases lay outside the gene matches. The CDR3 length is 14 residues. Sequencing was carried out using PBMCs. The receptor comes from a girl aged 2-15 years in good health and CMV-seronegative. This chain uses TRBV18 with TRBJ2-7; TRBD1 agrees at 8 bases. The CDR3 nucleotides are TGTGCCAGCTCACCTCGGACAGGGATTTACGAGCAGTACTTC. It specifies CASSPRTGIYEQYF.